The next 27 T cell receptor beta chains were all read from a single sample in a study of blood T cell repertoires in COVID-19. The protocol was immunoSEQ multiplex PCR, while the TCRdb copy is restricted to in-frame clones and leaves out a portion. The sample lists a few hundred thousand clones, just under 90% seen once, with less than 3% in the top ten. Sequenced material: PBMCs or T cells enriched from blood (not recorded which). The receptors derive from a woman in her forties or fifties who had been exposed to COVID-19.

This clone was observed once. This sequence joins TRBV6-1 and TRBJ2-7, with D tentatively TRBD1 (6 bases). The ends were cut back, 3 bases at V and 0 bases at J, with 12 bases in the middle. This CDR3 region has 15 residues. The V gene's germline CDR1 is MNHNS and CDR2 SASEGT. CDR3 DNA sequence: TGTGCCAGCAGTGAGGCCCAGGGGCACTCCTACGAGCAGTACTTC. This encodes CASSEAQGHSYEQYF.

The gene calls are TRBV11-1 and TRBJ2-5, with 7 nucleotides matching TRBD1. The length of the CDR3 is 16 residues. Germline V gene data show CDR1 as SGHAT and CDR2 as FQDESV (reference sequence). Unmatched junction bases numbered 12, after V lost 6 bases and J lost 2 bases. CDR3 coding DNA: TGTGCCAGCAGTAATTCGGGACAGCGACTACAAGAGACCCAGTACTTC. Amino acid sequence: CASSNSGQRLQETQYF.

Comments on this clone: Within the sample, other DNA sequences also encode this same CDR3. V is TRBV7-9 and J is TRBJ2-7, with 11 bases fitting TRBD1. Germline loops: CDR1 SEHNR, CDR2 FQNEAQ (reference sequence). The CDR3 has 14 amino acids. The ends lost 5 bases at V and 2 bases at J; junction bases unmatched: 2. For the CDR3, the DNA is TGTGCCAGCAGCCTGGGACAGGGGGCCTACGAGCAGTACTTC. Translating gives CASSLGQGAYEQYF.

The chain employs TRBV7-2 and TRBJ2-1; the match to TRBD2 covers 9 bases. The CDR3 covers 18 residues. CDR1 SGHTA and CDR2 FQGNSA come from the germline V gene. V was pared by 0 bases and J by 0 bases, with 6 bases of the junction left unmatched. CDR3 coding DNA: TGTGCCAGCAGCTTAGCTAGTAGCGGGGGCACCTCCTACAATGAGCAGTTCTTC. Protein sequence: CASSLASSGGTSYNEQFF.

With regard to this clone: Other DNA variants within this sample encode the same CDR3. The chain recombines TRBV7-9 with TRBJ1-5, with TRBD1 matching over 7 bases. The V gene's germline CDR1 is SEHNR and CDR2 FQNEAQ (reference sequence). With V trimmed by 1 base and J by 6 bases, 3 bases remained unmatched. This CDR3 has 14 amino acids. CDR3 sequence (DNA): TGTGCCAGCAGCTTAGGACAGGGAGGTCAGCCCCAGCATTTT. This codes for CASSLGQGGQPQHF.

This chain links TRBV10-3 with TRBJ1-2; D not certain. The V gene's germline CDR1 is ENHRY and CDR2 SYGVKD. The CDR3 sequence is 14 residues long. With 7 bases removed from V and 8 bases from J, the gap between germline ends came to 20 bases. CDR3 DNA: TGTGCCATCACCACGACCTGGGAGAGCGAGGGCTACACCTTC. Protein sequence: CAITTTWESEGYTF.

The gene calls are TRBV25-1 and TRBJ1-4, with a tentative D call TRBD1 (6 bases). V was shortened by 5 bases and J by 0 bases, with 13 bases between the two germline ends. Germline CDR1 MGHDK, CDR2 SYGVNS. This CDR3 region has 16 residues. CDR3 region: CASSTGQPATNEKLFF. The CDR3 DNA reads as TGTGCCAGCAGTACCGGACAGCCAGCAACTAATGAAAAACTGTTTTTT.

This chain uses TRBV28 with TRBJ1-2, with TRBD1 as a possible D gene (6 bases). Germline V lookup: CDR1 MDHEN, CDR2 SYDVKM. The CDR3 runs to 13 residues. Trimming shortened V by 10 bases and J by 8 bases, and 20 bases separated the two germline ends. CDR3 sequence: CATIRGSFRGYTF. CDR3 DNA: TGTGCCACCATTAGGGGGTCATTTCGGGGCTACACCTTC.

V is TRBV29-1 and J is TRBJ2-7; 8 bases are a match to TRBD1. The junction had 10 bases not matched to a gene; V was cut back by 0 bases and J by 6 bases. The CDR3 has 15 amino acids. CDR1 and CDR2 (germline): SQVTM, ANQGSEA. CDR3 bases: TGCAGCGTTGAAGATGCCCGACAGGGGTTCGGCGAGCAGTACTTC. It is translated as CSVEDARQGFGEQYF.

The rearrangement joins TRBV7-9 to TRBJ1-5, with D tentatively TRBD1 (6 bases). This CDR3 has 15 amino acids. V dropped 2 bases and J dropped 5 bases, with 13 bases sitting between them. Germline lookup yields CDR1 SEHNR and CDR2 FQNEAQ (reference sequence). CDR3 coding DNA: TGTGCCAGCAGCTTACTCCGACAGGTCGATCAGCCCCAGCATTTT. Amino acid sequence: CASSLLRQVDQPQHF.

Concerning this clone: The sample holds other DNA sequences that translate to the same CDR3. The chain links TRBV27 to TRBJ1-5; TRBD1 agrees at 8 bases. The germline CDR1 and CDR2 sequences are MNHEY and SMNVEV (reference sequence). The junction had 2 bases not matched to a gene; V was cut back by 2 bases and J by 2 bases. This CDR3 contains 15 residues. The CDR3 nucleotides are TGTGCCAGCAGTTTAGGGACAGGAGGCAATCAGCCCCAGCATTTT. The encoded protein is CASSLGTGGNQPQHF.

The genes are TRBV2 and TRBJ1-2; D unclear. Germline V gives CDR1 SNHLY, CDR2 FYNNEI. The CDR3 totals 16 residues. Trimming shortened V by 3 bases and J by 8 bases, and 22 bases separated the two germline ends. The CDR3 region is CASSDDLLRVSGGYTF. In nucleotides, the CDR3 is TGTGCCAGCAGTGATGACCTGCTTCGGGTATCGGGGGGCTACACCTTC.

Details on this clone: Other nucleotide sequences from this sample produce the same CDR3. V usage is TRBV18 and J usage is TRBJ1-5; 10 nucleotides line up with TRBD1. V lost 3 bases to trimming and J lost 4 bases; unmatched junction nucleotides: 3. This CDR3 comprises 15 residues. CDR1 and CDR2 from the germline V gene are KGHSH and LQKENI. The CDR3 nucleotides read TGTGCCAGCTCACCGGGGACAGGGGTAAATCAGCCCCAGCATTTT. Translating gives CASSPGTGVNQPQHF.

This clone occurred once. The chain combines TRBV11-2 with TRBJ2-7; 8 bases are a match to TRBD2. Trimming removed 5 bases from V and 6 bases from J; junction bases left unmatched: 3. Germline V lookup: CDR1 SGHAT, CDR2 FQNNGV. The CDR3 is 12 residues long. The CDR3 loop reads CASSAGLAEQYF. CDR3 DNA sequence: TGTGCCAGCAGCGCAGGACTAGCCGAGCAGTACTTC.

This chain links TRBV20-1 with TRBJ2-7; 9 bases align to TRBD1. The germline V gene encodes CDR1 DFQATT and CDR2 SNEGSKA (reference sequence). The CDR3 sequence is 14 residues long. Unmatched junction bases numbered 6, after V lost 3 bases and J lost 3 bases. CDR3 amino acids: CSASRRQGGYEQYF. In nucleotides, the CDR3 is TGCAGTGCTAGTCGCCGACAGGGGGGCTACGAGCAGTACTTC.

The chain uses TRBV3-1 (or the pseudogene TRBV3-2) and TRBJ2-5, with TRBD2 identical over 7 bases. Per the germline V gene, CDR1 is LGHDT and CDR2 is YNNKEL (reference sequence). The CDR3 consists of 15 residues. J lost 5 bases, V lost 4 bases, and 10 bases had no gene match. CDR3 amino acids: CASSPSWTSRETQYF. The CDR3 region has the DNA TGTGCCAGCAGCCCGTCCTGGACTAGTAGGGAGACCCAGTACTTC.

V is TRBV6-5 and J is TRBJ2-7, with a possible D match to TRBD2 (6 bases). There are 13 residues in the CDR3. The ends were cut back, 6 bases at V and 4 bases at J, with 13 bases in the middle. Germline V gene lookup returns CDR1 MNHEY and CDR2 SVGAGI. The CDR3 sequence is CASSLGGVYEQYF. The CDR3 nucleotides read TGTGCCAGCAGCCTCGGCGGGGTTTACGAGCAGTACTTC.

V and J are TRBV5-1 and TRBJ2-2; D is possibly TRBD1 (5 bases). The CDR3 runs 17 residues. CDR1 is SGHRS and CDR2 is YFSETQ in the germline V gene. V was shortened by 0 bases and J by 3 bases, with 15 bases between the two germline ends. CDR3 in DNA: TGCGCCAGCAGCTTGGGGACAAGGGGAAGGGACACCGGGGAGCTGTTTTTT. Its protein product is CASSLGTRGRDTGELFF.

This clone was counted between two and nine times. J is TRBJ1-2 and V is TRBV28; TRBD1 might be the D (6 bases). The germline gives CDR1 MDHEN, CDR2 SYDVKM. CDR3 length: 16 residues. V gave up 6 bases and J gave up 7 bases, with 24 bases separating them. For the CDR3, the DNA is TGTGCCAGCAGCGACAGATTAACAGGGACCGCCGCTGGCTACACCTTC. Translating it yields CASSDRLTGTAAGYTF.

The chain employs TRBV30 and TRBJ1-2, with 7 bases aligning to TRBD1. The CDR3 sequence is 14 residues long. Per the germline V gene, CDR1 is GTSNPN and CDR2 is SVGIG (reference sequence). The trim removed 6 bases at V and 3 bases at J, leaving 10 bases unmatched. CDR3 protein: CACQSPGQHYGYTF. CDR3 in DNA: TGTGCCTGTCAGAGTCCGGGACAGCACTATGGCTACACCTTC.

V is TRBV5-1 and J is TRBJ1-1; TRBD1 is a possible D gene (6 bases). CDR1 is SGHRS and CDR2 is YFSETQ in the germline V gene. V dropped 7 bases and J dropped 2 bases, with 15 bases sitting between them. The CDR3 is 14 amino acids. Here the CDR3 reads CASLRTDLNTEAFF. As DNA, the CDR3 is TGCGCCAGCTTAAGGACAGACTTAAACACTGAAGCTTTCTTT.

V and J are TRBV4-1 and TRBJ2-4; no reliable D call. V was pared by 0 bases and J by 2 bases, with 11 bases between. The CDR3 has 16 amino acids. Germline-derived CDR1 and CDR2 are MGHRA and YSYEKL. CDR3 in DNA: TGCGCCAGCAGCCAAGACTACGCGGTAACCAAAAACATTCAGTACTTC. It yields the protein CASSQDYAVTKNIQYF.

Points on this clone: The same CDR3 is also encoded by other DNA sequences in this sample. The chain recombines TRBV7-9 with TRBJ2-3; TRBD1 might be the D (5 bases). The V gene lost 3 bases and the J gene lost 1 base, with 11 bases spanning the gap. CDR3 length equals 15 residues. The V gene's germline CDR1 is SEHNR and CDR2 FQNEAQ (reference sequence). The CDR3 DNA reads as TGTGCCAGCAGCTTGGGCCAGGGCCGCACAGATACGCAGTATTTT. It is translated as CASSLGQGRTDTQYF.

V and J are TRBV12-3 or TRBV12-4 and TRBJ1-2, with 7 bases aligning to TRBD1. The CDR3 runs to 13 residues. Trimming removed 1 base from V and 8 bases from J; junction bases left unmatched: 4. Here the CDR3 reads CASSLGGTAGYTF. The CDR3, as DNA: TGTGCCAGCAGTTTAGGTGGGACAGCAGGCTACACCTTC.

The V and J genes are TRBV4-1 and TRBJ2-7; 8 bases fit TRBD2. Germline assignment: CDR1 MGHRA and CDR2 YSYEKL. The CDR3 length is 15 residues. V dropped 0 bases and J dropped 2; count of bases not matched to a gene: 3. The CDR3 region has the DNA TGCGCCAGCAGCCAAGAGCGGGGGGCCGCCTACGAGCAGTACTTC. Its translation: CASSQERGAAYEQYF.

The chain combines TRBV30 with TRBJ2-7; TRBD1 matches at 7 bases. In germline, CDR1 is GTSNPN, CDR2 SVGIG (reference sequence). The junction had 3 bases not matched to a gene; V was cut back by 5 bases and J by 2 bases. CDR3 size: 12 residues. CDR3 in amino acids: CAWVGQAYEQYF. The CDR3 DNA reads as TGTGCCTGGGTTGGACAGGCCTACGAGCAGTACTTC.

J is TRBJ2-5 and V is TRBV5-1; 10 bases map to TRBD2. J was trimmed by 2 bases and V by 3 bases; bases with no gene match: 13. The CDR3 length is 18 residues. CDR1 and CDR2 from the germline V gene are SGHRS and YFSETQ. This CDR3 reads CASSSGSLLAGGQETQYF. CDR3 bases: TGCGCCAGCAGCTCCGGGTCCCTATTAGCGGGGGGACAAGAGACCCAGTACTTC.